This T cell receptor (beta chain) emerged from a study of CD8 T cells in ankylosing spondylitis. Germline CDR1 SGHTA, CDR2 FQGNSA. Trimming took 6 bases from V and 6 from J, leaving 15 bases between them. The CDR3 length is 15 residues. General study results and limits: Researchers report that disease-linked clones proved CD8+ and relatively rare in peripheral blood. Matched ankylosing spondylitis synovial fluid reportedly contained a significantly enriched population of disease-linked clones. Blood of patients with ankylosing spondylitis appeared to be characterized by a TCR beta motif of several highly homologous variants.

In the case of this clonotype: The antigen remains undetermined.

TCR beta libraries were made by quantitative 5'-RACE with molecular barcodes. TCRdb re-called the 5' RACE reads through MiXCR, storing one row per CDR3 protein. The data contain roughly 440,000 distinct CDR3 sequences, roughly 17% of them singletons. This receptor was taken from a male donor with ankylosing spondylitis. Sample: blood, either unsorted or a sorted T cell fraction (not recorded which). The V gene is TRBV7-2, the J gene TRBJ1-6, with D maybe TRBD1 (6 bases). CDR3 nucleotide sequence: TGTGCCAGCAGAAAACAGGGTATTGGTAATTCACCCCTCCACTTT. It yields the protein CASRKQGIGNSPLHF. Variable domain in full (rest from reference TRBV7-2 and TRBJ1-6): GAGVSQSPSNKVTEKGKDVELRCDPISGHTALYWYRQSLGQGLEFLIYFQGNSAPDKSGLPSDRFSAERTGGSVSTLTIQRTQQEDSAVYLCASRKQGIGNSPLHFGNGTRLTVT.